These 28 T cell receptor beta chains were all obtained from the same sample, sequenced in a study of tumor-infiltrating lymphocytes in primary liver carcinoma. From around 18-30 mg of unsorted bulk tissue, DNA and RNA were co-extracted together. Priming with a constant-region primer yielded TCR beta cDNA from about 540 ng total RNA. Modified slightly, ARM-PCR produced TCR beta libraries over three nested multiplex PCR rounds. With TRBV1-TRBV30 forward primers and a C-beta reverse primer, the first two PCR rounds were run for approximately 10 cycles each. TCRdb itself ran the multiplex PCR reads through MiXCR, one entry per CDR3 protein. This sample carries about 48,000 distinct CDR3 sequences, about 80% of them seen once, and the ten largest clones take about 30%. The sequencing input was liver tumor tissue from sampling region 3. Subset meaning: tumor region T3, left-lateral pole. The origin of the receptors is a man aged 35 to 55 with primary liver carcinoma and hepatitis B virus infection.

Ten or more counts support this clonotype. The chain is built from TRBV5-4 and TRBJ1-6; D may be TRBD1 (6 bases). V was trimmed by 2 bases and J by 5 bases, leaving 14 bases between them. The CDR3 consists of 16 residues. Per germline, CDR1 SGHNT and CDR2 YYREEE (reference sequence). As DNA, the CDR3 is TGTGCCAGCAGCTTCCCAGGACAGCTAAATAATTCACCCCTCCACTTT. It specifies CASSFPGQLNNSPLHF.

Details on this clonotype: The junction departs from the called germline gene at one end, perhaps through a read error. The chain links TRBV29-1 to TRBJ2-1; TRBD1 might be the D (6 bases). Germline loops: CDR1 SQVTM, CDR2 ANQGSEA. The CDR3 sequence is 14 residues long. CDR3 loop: CNGLPGHGVDEQFF. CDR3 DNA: TGTAACGGATTGCCGGGACATGGTGTGGATGAGCAGTTCTTC.

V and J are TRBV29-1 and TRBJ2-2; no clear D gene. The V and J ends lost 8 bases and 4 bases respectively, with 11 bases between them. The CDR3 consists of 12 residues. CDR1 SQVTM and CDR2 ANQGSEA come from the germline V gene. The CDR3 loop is CSLGRITGELFF. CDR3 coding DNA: TGCAGCCTTGGTAGGATCACCGGGGAGCTGTTTTTT.

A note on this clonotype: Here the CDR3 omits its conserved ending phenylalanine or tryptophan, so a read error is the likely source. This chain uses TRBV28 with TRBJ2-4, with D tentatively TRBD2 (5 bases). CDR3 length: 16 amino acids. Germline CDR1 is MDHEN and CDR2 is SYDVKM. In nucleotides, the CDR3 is TGTGCCAGCAGATTAGCTACCGGGCTAGCCAATAACATTCAGTACTCC. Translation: CASRLATGLANNIQYS.

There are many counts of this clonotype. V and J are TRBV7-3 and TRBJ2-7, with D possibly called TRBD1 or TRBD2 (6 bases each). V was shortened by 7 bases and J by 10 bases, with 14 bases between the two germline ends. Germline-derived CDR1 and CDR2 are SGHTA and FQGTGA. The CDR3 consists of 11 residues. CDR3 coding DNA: TGTGCCAGCAACCGGGGGCGCCCTCAGTACTTC. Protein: CASNRGRPQYF.

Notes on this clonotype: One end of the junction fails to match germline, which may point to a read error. The DNA for the CDR3 is TGCAGCGTTGGTGGGAGGGCCGCTCGGACCCAGCACTTC. This translates into CSVGGRAARTQHF. This rearrangement joins TRBV29-1 to TRBJ2-5, with 7 positions matching TRBD2. CDR1 SQVTM and CDR2 ANQGSEA come from the germline V gene. This CDR3 region has 13 residues.

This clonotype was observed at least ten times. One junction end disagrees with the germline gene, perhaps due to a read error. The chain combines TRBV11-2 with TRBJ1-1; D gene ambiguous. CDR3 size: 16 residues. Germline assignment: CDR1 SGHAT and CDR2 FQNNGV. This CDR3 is CASSLDLGGRVAEAFF. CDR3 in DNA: TGTGCCAGCAGCCTCGATTTGGGCGGAAGAGTCGCTGAGGCTTTCTTT.

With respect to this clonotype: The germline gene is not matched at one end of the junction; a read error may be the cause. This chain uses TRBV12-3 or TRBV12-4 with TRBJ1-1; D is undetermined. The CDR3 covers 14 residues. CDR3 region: CASSPRGSITEALF. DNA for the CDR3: TGTGCCAGCAGTCCCCGGGGATCGATCACTGAAGCTTTATTT.

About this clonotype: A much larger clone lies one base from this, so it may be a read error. The CDR3 coding sequence is TGTGCCAGCAGTGGAACCGGGACAGGGGTCTACGAGAAGTACTTC. As protein: CASSGTGTGVYEKYF. The V and J genes are TRBV28 and TRBJ2-7; 10 bases are shared with TRBD1. Germline V gives CDR1 MDHEN, CDR2 SYDVKM. This CDR3 comprises 15 residues.

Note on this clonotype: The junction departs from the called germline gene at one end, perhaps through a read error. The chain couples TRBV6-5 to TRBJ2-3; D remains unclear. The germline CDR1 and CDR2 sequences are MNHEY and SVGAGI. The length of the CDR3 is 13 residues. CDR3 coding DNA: TGCGCCAGCAGTTCCAAGGGTCCAGATACGCAGTATTTT. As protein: CASSSKGPDTQYF.

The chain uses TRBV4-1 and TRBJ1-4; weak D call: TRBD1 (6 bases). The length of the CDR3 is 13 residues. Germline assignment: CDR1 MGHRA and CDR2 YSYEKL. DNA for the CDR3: TGCGACGGCTCTGATCGGGGGGCAGGGAAACTGTTTTTT. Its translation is CDGSDRGAGKLFF.

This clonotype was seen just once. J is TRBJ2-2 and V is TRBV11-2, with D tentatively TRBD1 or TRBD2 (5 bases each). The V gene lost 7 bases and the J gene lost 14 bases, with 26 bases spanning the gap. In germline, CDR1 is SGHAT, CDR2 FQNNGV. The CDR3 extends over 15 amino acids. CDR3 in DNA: TGTGCCAGCACAAAAAGACAGTGCTGGACCGGGAAACTGTTTTTT. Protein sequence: CASTKRQCWTGKLFF.

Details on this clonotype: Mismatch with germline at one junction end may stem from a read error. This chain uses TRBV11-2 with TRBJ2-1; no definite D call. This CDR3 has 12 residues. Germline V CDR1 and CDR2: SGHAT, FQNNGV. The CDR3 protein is CASSPEYNEQSF. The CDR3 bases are TGTGCTAGCAGCCCGGAGTACAATGAGCAGTCTTTC.

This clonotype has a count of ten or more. Here the CDR3 reads CASSPMASGSTDTQYF. The CDR3 bases are TGTGCCAGCTCACCAATGGCTAGCGGGAGTACAGATACGCAGTATTTT. The V gene is TRBV18, the J gene TRBJ2-3; 10 nucleotides match TRBD2. V trimming: 2 bases; J trimming: 3 bases; junction bases outside the gene matches: 5. Germline V CDR1 and CDR2: KGHSH, LQKENI. This CDR3 has 16 amino acids.

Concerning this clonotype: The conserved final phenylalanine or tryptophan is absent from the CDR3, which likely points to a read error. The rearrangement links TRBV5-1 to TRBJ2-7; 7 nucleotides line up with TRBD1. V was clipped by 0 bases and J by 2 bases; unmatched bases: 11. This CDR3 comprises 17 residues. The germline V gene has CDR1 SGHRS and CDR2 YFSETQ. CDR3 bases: TGCGCCAGCAGCTTGGGAGAAGGACGGGACAGTCCCTACGAGCAGTACATC. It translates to CASSLGEGRDSPYEQYI.

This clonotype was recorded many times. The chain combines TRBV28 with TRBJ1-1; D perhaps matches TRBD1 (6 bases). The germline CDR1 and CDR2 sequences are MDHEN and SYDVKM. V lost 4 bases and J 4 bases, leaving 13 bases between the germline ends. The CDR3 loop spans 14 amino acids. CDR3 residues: CASSSPQGATEAFF. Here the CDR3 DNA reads TGTGCCAGCAGTTCCCCACAGGGAGCCACTGAAGCTTTCTTT.

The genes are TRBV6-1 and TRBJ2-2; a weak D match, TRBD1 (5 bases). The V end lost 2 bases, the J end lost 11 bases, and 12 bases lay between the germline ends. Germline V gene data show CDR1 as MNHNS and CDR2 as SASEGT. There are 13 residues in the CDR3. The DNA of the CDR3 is TGTGCCAGCAGTGAACACGGAACAGGAGAGCTGTTTTTT. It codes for CASSEHGTGELFF.

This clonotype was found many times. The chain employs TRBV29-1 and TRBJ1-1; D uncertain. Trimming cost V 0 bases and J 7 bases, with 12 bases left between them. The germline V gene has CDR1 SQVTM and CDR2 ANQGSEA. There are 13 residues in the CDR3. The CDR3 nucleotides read TGCAGCGTTGAAGAGCAGAAGGGTCTTGAAGCTTTCTTT. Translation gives CSVEEQKGLEAFF.

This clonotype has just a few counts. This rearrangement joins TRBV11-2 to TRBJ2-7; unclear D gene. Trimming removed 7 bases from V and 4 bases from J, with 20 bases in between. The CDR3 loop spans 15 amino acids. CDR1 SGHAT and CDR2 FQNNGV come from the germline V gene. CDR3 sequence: CASNSTVGRRYEQYF. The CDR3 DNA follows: TGTGCCAGCAACTCTACAGTGGGCCGAAGGTACGAGCAGTACTTC. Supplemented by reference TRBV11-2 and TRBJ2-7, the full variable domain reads EAGVAQSPRYKIIEKRQSVAFWCNPISGHATLYWYQQILGQGPKLLIQFQNNGVVDDSQLPKDRFSAERLKGVDSTLKIQPAKLEDSAVYLCASNSTVGRRYEQYFGPGTRLTVT.

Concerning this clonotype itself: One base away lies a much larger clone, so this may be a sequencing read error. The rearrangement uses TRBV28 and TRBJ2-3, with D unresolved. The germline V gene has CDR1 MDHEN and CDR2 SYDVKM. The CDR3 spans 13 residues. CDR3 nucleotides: TGTGCCAGCAATTTACGTGGCACAGATACGCAGTATTTT. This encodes CASNLRGTDTQYF.

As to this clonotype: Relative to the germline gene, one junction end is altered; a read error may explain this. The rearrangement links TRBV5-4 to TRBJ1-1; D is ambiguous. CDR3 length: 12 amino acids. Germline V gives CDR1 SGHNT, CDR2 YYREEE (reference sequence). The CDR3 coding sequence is TGTGCCAACAGCCGGGAGAACACTGAAACTTTCTTT. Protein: CANSRENTETFF.

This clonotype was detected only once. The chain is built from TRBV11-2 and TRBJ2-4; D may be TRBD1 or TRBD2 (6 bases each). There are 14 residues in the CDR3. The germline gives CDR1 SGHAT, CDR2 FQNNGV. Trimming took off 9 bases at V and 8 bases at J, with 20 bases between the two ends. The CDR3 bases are TGTGCCAGAAGCCCCAAAGGGGGGTGGGACATTCAGTACTTC. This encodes CARSPKGGWDIQYF.

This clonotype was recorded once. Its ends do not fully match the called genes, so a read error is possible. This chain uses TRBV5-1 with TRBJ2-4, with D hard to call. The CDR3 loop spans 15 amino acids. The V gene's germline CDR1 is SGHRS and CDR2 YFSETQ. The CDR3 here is CASSFGDLVKNIEYF. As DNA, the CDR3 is TGCGCCAGCAGCTTTGGGGATCTAGTCAAAAACATTGAGTACTTC.

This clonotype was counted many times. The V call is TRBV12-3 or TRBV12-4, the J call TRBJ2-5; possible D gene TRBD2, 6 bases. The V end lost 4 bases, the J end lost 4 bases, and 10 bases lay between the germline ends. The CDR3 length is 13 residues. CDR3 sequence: CASSSGAPETQYF. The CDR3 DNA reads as TGTGCCAGCAGTTCGGGAGCCCCAGAGACCCAGTACTTC.

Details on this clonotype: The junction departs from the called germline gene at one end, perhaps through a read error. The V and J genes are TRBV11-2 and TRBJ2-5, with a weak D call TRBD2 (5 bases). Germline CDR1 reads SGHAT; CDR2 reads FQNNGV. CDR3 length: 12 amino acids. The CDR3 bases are TGTGCCAGCGGCTTAATGGGAGAGGCCCAGTACTTC. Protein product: CASGLMGEAQYF.

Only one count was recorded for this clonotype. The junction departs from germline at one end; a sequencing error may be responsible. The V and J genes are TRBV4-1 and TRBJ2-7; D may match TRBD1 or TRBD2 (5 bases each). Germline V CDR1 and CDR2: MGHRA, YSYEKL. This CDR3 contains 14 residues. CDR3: CVSRQEIRDPEQYF. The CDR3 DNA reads TGCGTCAGCAGACAAGAAATTCGGGACCCCGAGCAGTACTTC.

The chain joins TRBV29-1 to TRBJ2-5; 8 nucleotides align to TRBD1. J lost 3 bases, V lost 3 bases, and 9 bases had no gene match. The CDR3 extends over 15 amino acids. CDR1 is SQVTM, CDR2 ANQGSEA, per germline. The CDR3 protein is CSVDTGGRGKETQYF. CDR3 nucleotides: TGCAGCGTTGATACAGGGGGACGGGGGAAAGAGACCCAGTACTTC.

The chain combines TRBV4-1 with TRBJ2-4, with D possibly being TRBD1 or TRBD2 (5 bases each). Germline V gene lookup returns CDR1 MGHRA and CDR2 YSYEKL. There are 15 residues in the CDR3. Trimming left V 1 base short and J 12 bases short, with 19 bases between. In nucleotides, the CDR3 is TGCGCCAGCAGCCAAGCAGGGAGTAGGGCGGACACTCAGTACTTC. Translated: CASSQAGSRADTQYF.